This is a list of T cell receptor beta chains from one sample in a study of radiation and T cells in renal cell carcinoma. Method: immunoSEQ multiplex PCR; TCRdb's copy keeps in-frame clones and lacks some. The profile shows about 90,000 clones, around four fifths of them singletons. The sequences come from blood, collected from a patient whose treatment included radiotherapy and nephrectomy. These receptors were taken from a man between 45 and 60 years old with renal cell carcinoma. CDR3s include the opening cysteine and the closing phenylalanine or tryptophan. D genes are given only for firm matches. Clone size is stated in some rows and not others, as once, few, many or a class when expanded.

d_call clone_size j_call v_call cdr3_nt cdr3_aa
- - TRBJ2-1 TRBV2 TGTGCCAGCAGTGGGATGGGGGTACCCTACAATGAGCAGTTCTTC CASSGMGVPYNEQFF
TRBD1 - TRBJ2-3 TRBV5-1 TGCGCCAGCACCGACCCGGGACAGGGATCAAATACGCAGTATTTT CASTDPGQGSNTQYF
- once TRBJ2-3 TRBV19 TGTGCCACTAGCCATTTGACAGGCTCTGATACAGATACGCAGTATTTT CATSHLTGSDTDTQYF
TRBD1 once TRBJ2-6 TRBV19 TGTGCCAGTAGTGGGGACAGGGCTCGATCTGGGGCCAACGTCCTGACTTTC CASSGDRARSGANVLTF
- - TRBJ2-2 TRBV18 TGTGCCAGCTCACCAGCCCCCACCGCGAACACCGGGGAGCTGTTTTTT CASSPAPTANTGELFF
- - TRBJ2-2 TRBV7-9 TGTGCCAGCAGCTTGGGAGGCCACACCGGGGAGCTGTTTTTT CASSLGGHTGELFF
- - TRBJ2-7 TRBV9 TGTGCCAGCAGCTCTTTTCCCGGGAGTTCCTACGAGCAGTACTTC CASSSFPGSSYEQYF
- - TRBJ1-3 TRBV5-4 TGTGCCAGCAGCTTGACCTCGGGCCGTGGAAACACCATATATTTT CASSLTSGRGNTIYF
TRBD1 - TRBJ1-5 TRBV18 TGTGCCAGCTCACCACCGGGGCAGGGGGCCGGGCAGCCCCAGCATTTT CASSPPGQGAGQPQHF
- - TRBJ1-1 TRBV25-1 TGTGCCAGCAGTGAATCCTACAGGGTTGACACTGAAGCTTTCTTT CASSESYRVDTEAFF
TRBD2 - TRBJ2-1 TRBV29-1 TGCAGCGTTTCCCATAGCGGGAGGTTGGCCAATGAGCAGTTCTTC CSVSHSGRLANEQFF
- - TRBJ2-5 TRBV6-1 TGTGCCAGCAGTGAAGGGGAAGGGGTGACCCAGTACTTC CASSEGEGVTQYF
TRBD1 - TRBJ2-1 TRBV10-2 TGCGCCAGCAGAAAGACAGGGCCCGGTTCTGAGAGTTTCCATGAGCAGTTCTTC CASRKTGPGSESFHEQFF
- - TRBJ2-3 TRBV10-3 TGTGCCATCAGTGAGCGAACGTCGGTCGATACGCAGTATTTT CAISERTSVDTQYF
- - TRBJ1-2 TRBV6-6 TGTGCCAGCACCTGGACAGTTGGTGGCTACACCTTC CASTWTVGGYTF
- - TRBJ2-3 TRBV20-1 TGCAGTGCCGAAATCGGTACGCAGTATTTT CSAEIGTQYF
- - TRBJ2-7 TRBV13 TGTGCCAGCACGGGGAGGACCTACGAGCAGTACTTC CASTGRTYEQYF
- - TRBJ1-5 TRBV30 TGTGCCTGGAGTGTACTAGCGGGGGGCAATCAGCCCCAGCATTTT CAWSVLAGGNQPQHF
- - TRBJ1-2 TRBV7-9 TGTGCCAGCAGCCCCCAGGGAGTTGGCTACACCTTC CASSPQGVGYTF
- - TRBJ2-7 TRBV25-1 TGTGCCAGCAGTTTGAGCTCCTACGAGCAGTACTTC CASSLSSYEQYF
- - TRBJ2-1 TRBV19 TGTGCCAGTAGTACCCGGGGTAGGGCTTTCTACAATGAGCAGTTCTTC CASSTRGRAFYNEQFF
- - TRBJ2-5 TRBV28 TGTGCCAGCAGTTTCTCGGTCGGCTTGGGGCAGGGCAAAGAGACCCAGTACTTC CASSFSVGLGQGKETQYF
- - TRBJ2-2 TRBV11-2 TGTGCCAGCAGCTTAGGAGGACTGAACACCGGGGAGCTGTTTTTT CASSLGGLNTGELFF
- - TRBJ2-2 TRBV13 TGTGCCAGCAGCTTAGAAACCCCCTCGCCAGGAGCGCTGGCTAACACCGGGGAGCTGTTTTTT CASSLETPSPGALANTGELFF
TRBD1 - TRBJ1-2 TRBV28 TGTGCCAGCAGCTTGGTAGACAGGGTCGGCTTTTCGGCTAACTATGGCTACACCTTC CASSLVDRVGFSANYGYTF
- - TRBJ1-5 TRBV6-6 TGTGCCAGCAATTATCAGCCCCAGCATTTT CASNYQPQHF
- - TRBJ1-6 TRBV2 TGTGCCAGCAGGGGGGGTGACAGCGAGTATAATTCACCCCTCCACTTT CASRGGDSEYNSPLHF
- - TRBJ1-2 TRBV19 TGTGCCAGTAGTACCACGGACAGTTATAACTATGGCTACACCTTC CASSTTDSYNYGYTF
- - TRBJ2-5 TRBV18 TGTGCCAGCTCACCACCGGGACATCCAGAGACCCAGTACTTC CASSPPGHPETQYF
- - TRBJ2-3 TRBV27 TGTGCCAGCAGTCCCCGGGACATACGCACAGATACGCAGTATTTT CASSPRDIRTDTQYF
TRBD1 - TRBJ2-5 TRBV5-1 TGCGCCAGCAGCTTGGGCTTTACAGGGGACCAAGAGACCCAGTACTTC CASSLGFTGDQETQYF
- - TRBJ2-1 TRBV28 TGTGCCAGCAGGCCAAACCGATGGGGAGCTGTCGGCGATGAGCAGTTCTTC CASRPNRWGAVGDEQFF
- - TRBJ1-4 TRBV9 TGTGCCAGCAGCGTTTCGACGGCAACTAATGAAAAACTGTTTTTT CASSVSTATNEKLFF
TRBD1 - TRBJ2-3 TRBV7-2 TGTGCCAGCAGCAAACAGGGGGCCGGCACAGATACGCAGTATTTT CASSKQGAGTDTQYF
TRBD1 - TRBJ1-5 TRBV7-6 TGTGCCAGCAGCCCCGGACAGGGGGCCCCCAATCAGCCCCAGCATTTT CASSPGQGAPNQPQHF
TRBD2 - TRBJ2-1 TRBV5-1 TGCGCCAGCTGCGTACTAGCGGGAGGGTCTTTATGGGACAATGAGCAGTTCTTC CASCVLAGGSLWDNEQFF
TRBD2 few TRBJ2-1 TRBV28 TGTGCCAGCAGGGCTCGACTAGCGGGAGGGCTACAGTTCTTC CASRARLAGGLQFF
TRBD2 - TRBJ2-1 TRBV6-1 TGTGCCAGCGGAGATAGCGGGGGGCACCCCAATGAGCAGTTCTTC CASGDSGGHPNEQFF
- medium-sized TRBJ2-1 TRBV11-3 TGTGCCAGCAGCTTAGATGATGGCAGCGGGTTACCCTACAATGAGCAGTTCTTC CASSLDDGSGLPYNEQFF
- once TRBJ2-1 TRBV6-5 TGTGCCAGCAGGGAGCGGCTCTCCTACAATGAGCAGTTCTTC CASRERLSYNEQFF
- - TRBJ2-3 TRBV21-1 TGTGCCCGCCGACGGGGCACAGATACGCAGTATTTT CARRRGTDTQYF
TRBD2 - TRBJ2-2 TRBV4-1 TGCGCCAGCAGCCAATTAGCGGGGGCGAACACCGGGGAGCTGTTTTTT CASSQLAGANTGELFF
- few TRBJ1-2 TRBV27 TGTGCCAGCAGTTGGAAGGGGGACTATGGCTACACCTTC CASSWKGDYGYTF
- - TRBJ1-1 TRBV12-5 TGTGCTAGTGGTTTGGGACAAAACACTGAAGCTTTCTTT CASGLGQNTEAFF
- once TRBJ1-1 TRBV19 TGTGCCAGTATTAGTCGCTCGGGGGAGAACACTGAAGCTTTCTTT CASISRSGENTEAFF
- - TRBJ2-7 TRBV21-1 TGTGCCAGCACCGAAATGACAGGTCACTACGAGCAGTACTTC CASTEMTGHYEQYF
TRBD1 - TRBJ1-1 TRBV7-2 TGTGCCAGCAGCTTAGACAGGGGGGGCACTGAAGCTTTCTTT CASSLDRGGTEAFF
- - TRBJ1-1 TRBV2 TGTGCCAGCAGTGAATTTCAGGGGACCGACACTGAAGCTTTCTTT CASSEFQGTDTEAFF
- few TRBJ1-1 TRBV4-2 TGTGCCAGCAGCCAAACTCTAGGACGGGGAATCGCTGAAGCTTTCTTT CASSQTLGRGIAEAFF